This TCR beta chain stems from a study of metastatic and nonmetastatic thyroid tumors. The wider study: Repertoires from blood and tumor or nodule tissue of malignant and benign thyroid patients were compared.

Before thyroid surgery, none of the patients had received any treatment. This clone was found once. TCRdb called clones again from the PCR reads with MiXCR. The sample records approximately 44,000 clones, 28% being singletons. The CDR3 has 15 amino acids. The ends were cut back, 0 bases at V and 6 bases at J, with 12 bases in the middle. Per germline, CDR1 MGHRA and CDR2 YSYEKL. Input material: blood. The V and J genes are TRBV4-1 and TRBJ2-1, with no clear D. This TCR was sampled from a male donor with papillary thyroid cancer or a benign thyroid nodule (not recorded which). Some clones in this sample may be carry-over from other donors' samples. The CDR3 loop is CASSQDLQRLNEQFF. The DNA of the CDR3 is TGCGCCAGCAGCCAAGATCTCCAGCGTCTCAATGAGCAGTTCTTC.